This T cell receptor (beta chain) is from a study of cytomegalovirus exposure and HLA in healthy donors. In the PCR, 60 Vbeta and 13 Jbeta primers were used. Measured with immunoSEQ multiplex PCR; TCRdb has only the in-frame clones, and not every one. The table has over 150,000 clones, roughly 79% seen once. V lost 0 bases, J lost 4 bases, and 10 bases lay in between. Per the germline V gene, CDR1 is SGHNT and CDR2 is YYREEE (reference sequence). CDR3 length: 14 amino acids. Sequencing was done on a sample of PBMCs. The sequence was collected from a male donor in good health and CMV-seronegative. The rearrangement joins TRBV5-4 to TRBJ1-1, with a possible D match to TRBD1 (6 bases). CDR3: CASSLDRVSTEAFF. CDR3 sequence (DNA): TGTGCCAGCAGCTTGGACAGGGTGAGCACTGAAGCTTTCTTT.